This TCR beta chain is drawn from a study of graft-versus-host responses after intestinal transplantation. The authors plated approximately 200,000 CFSE-labeled responder cells with approximately 200,000 irradiated, violet-dye-labeled stimulator cells. V gave up 5 bases and J gave up 0 bases, with 20 bases separating them. CDR1 and CDR2 from the germline V gene are SGHAT and FQNNGV. This CDR3 is 17 amino acids long. TCRdb's copy holds only in-frame clones and misses some; the assay was immunoSEQ multiplex PCR. The sample holds roughly 10,000 clones, more than 25% seen once. Here the sequenced sample was alloreactive CD8+ T cells from a mixed lymphocyte reaction culture, taken before intestinal transplant. Subset defined: CFSE-low proliferating T cells sorted from roughly six-day pre-transplant mixed lymphocyte reaction (GvH or HvG direction). The chain carries TRBV11-2 and TRBJ2-7; weak D call: TRBD2 (6 bases). The sequence derives from a human patient who received an intestinal transplant. The CDR3 spells CASSQDVGRGLSYEQYF. In DNA form, the CDR3 reads TGTGCCAGCAGCCAAGATGTGGGGCGGGGCCTCTCCTACGAGCAGTACTTC.